This T cell receptor (beta chain) was documented in a study of monozygotic twins with cystic fibrosis. Sequencing used immunoSEQ multiplex PCR; TCRdb keeps in-frame clones, though not all of them. Of roughly 25,000 clones listed, 95% to 98% are singletons. V was trimmed by 5 bases and J by 2 bases, leaving 9 bases between them. Germline V gene data show CDR1 as LGHNA and CDR2 as YSLEER. The CDR3 runs 13 residues. The sequence was obtained from a girl under 10 years old with cystic fibrosis. The V and J genes are TRBV4-3 and TRBJ1-1; possible D gene TRBD1, 6 bases. Source material: blood. CDR3 in amino acids: CASSKTGNTEAFF. Here the CDR3 DNA reads TGCGCCAGCAGCAAGACAGGTAACACTGAAGCTTTCTTT.